These 22 T cell receptor beta chains share one sample of origin, sequenced in a study of blood T cell repertoires in COVID-19. Generated by immunoSEQ multiplex PCR, the TCRdb table keeps only in-frame clones and is missing some. There are 60,000 to 85,000 clones in the sample; around 90% occur only once, and roughly 30% lies in the top ten. What was sequenced was peripheral blood. These receptors were collected from a woman over 75 with active or convalescent COVID-19.

This chain joins TRBV29-1 and TRBJ2-5; 10 nucleotides align to TRBD2. J was trimmed by 5 bases and V by 2 bases; bases with no gene match: 5. Germline CDR1 reads SQVTM; CDR2 reads ANQGSEA. The CDR3 loop spans 14 amino acids. The CDR3: CSVESSGGRETQYF. The CDR3 region has the DNA TGCAGCGTTGAAAGTAGCGGGGGGAGGGAGACCCAGTACTTC.

The chain recombines TRBV28 with TRBJ1-5; D is possibly TRBD1 (6 bases). CDR1 MDHEN and CDR2 SYDVKM come from the germline V gene. The V and J ends lost 6 bases and 4 bases respectively, with 10 bases between them. This CDR3 is 13 amino acids long. The CDR3 nucleotides read TGTGCCAGCAGGGACAGTTTGAATCAGCCCCAGCATTTT. Encoded protein: CASRDSLNQPQHF.

V is TRBV19 and J is TRBJ2-7, with unresolved D. Germline-derived CDR1 and CDR2 are LNHDA and SQIVND (reference sequence). This CDR3 has 13 residues. Trimming stripped 2 bases from V and 4 bases from J, with 9 bases between. This CDR3 reads CASSIHLFYEQYF. The CDR3 nucleotides read TGTGCCAGTAGTATACACTTGTTTTACGAGCAGTACTTC.

The count of this clone is one. The rearrangement joins TRBV5-8 to TRBJ1-1; D is perhaps TRBD1 (6 bases). Trimming shortened V by 1 base and J by 1 base, and 8 bases separated the two germline ends. The CDR3 sequence is 14 residues long. The germline V gene encodes CDR1 SGHTS and CDR2 YDEGEE. CDR3 sequence: CASSLYRANTEAFF. CDR3 DNA: TGTGCCAGCAGCTTGTACAGGGCGAACACTGAAGCTTTCTTT. The whole variable domain, remainder taken from reference TRBV5-8 and TRBJ1-1, is EAGVTQSPTHLIKTRGQQATLRCSPISGHTSVYWYQQALGLGLQFLLWYDEGEERNRGNFPPRFSGRQFPNYSSELNVNALELEDSALYLCASSLYRANTEAFFGQGTRLTVV.

V gene TRBV5-1 combines with J gene TRBJ1-3; no reliable D call. V dropped 3 bases and J dropped 0 bases, with 10 bases sitting between them. There are 15 residues in the CDR3. The germline V gene has CDR1 SGHRS and CDR2 YFSETQ. The CDR3 loop reads CASSSYTSSGNTIYF. CDR3 sequence (DNA): TGCGCCAGCAGCTCGTACACCTCCTCTGGAAACACCATATATTTT.

The gene calls are TRBV6-6 and TRBJ1-2; possibly TRBD1 for D (5 bases). Germline V gene lookup returns CDR1 MNHNY and CDR2 SVGAGI (reference sequence). Trimming pared 5 bases from V and 5 bases from J, leaving 9 bases between. The CDR3 covers 12 residues. The CDR3 DNA sequence: TGTGCCAGCAGTGACAGCACATATGGCTACACCTTC. This gives the protein CASSDSTYGYTF.

CDR3 protein: CASSLRGYYEQYF. The CDR3 DNA reads as TGTGCCAGCTCCCTCCGGGGGTACTACGAGCAGTACTTC. The chain links TRBV2 to TRBJ2-7; weak D call: TRBD2 (6 bases). Germline loops: CDR1 SNHLY, CDR2 FYNNEI. This CDR3 contains 13 residues. V was pared by 8 bases and J by 3 bases, with 14 bases between.

The CDR3 here is CAWSGSGRHYNEQFF. The CDR3 DNA reads as TGTGCCTGGAGTGGATCAGGGAGGCATTACAATGAGCAGTTCTTC. This sequence joins TRBV30 and TRBJ2-1; possibly TRBD2 for D (6 bases). Trimming left V 1 base short and J 4 bases short, with 14 bases between. This CDR3 contains 15 residues. The germline V gene has CDR1 GTSNPN and CDR2 SVGIG (reference sequence).

CDR3 DNA sequence: TGTGCCAGCAGCCCGACCGGGGACTACTACAATGAGCAGTTCTTC. This encodes CASSPTGDYYNEQFF. V usage is TRBV9 and J usage is TRBJ2-1, with 7 bases aligning to TRBD2. J was trimmed by 3 bases and V by 4 bases; bases with no gene match: 7. This CDR3 region has 15 residues. Germline CDR1 reads SGDLS; CDR2 reads YYNGEE.

V usage is TRBV30 and J usage is TRBJ2-3; D is possibly TRBD2 (5 bases). Germline loops: CDR1 GTSNPN, CDR2 SVGIG (reference sequence). CDR3 size: 13 residues. The V end lost 3 bases, the J end lost 6 bases, and 13 bases lay between the germline ends. The CDR3 here is CAWRPPTRDTQYF. As DNA, the CDR3 is TGTGCCTGGAGGCCCCCCACTAGGGATACGCAGTATTTT.

The chain is built from TRBV27 and TRBJ2-7, with TRBD2 identical over 8 bases. The CDR3 totals 13 residues. V lost 11 bases and J lost 2; bases outside the gene matches: 8. CDR1 is MNHEY, CDR2 SMNVEV, per germline (reference sequence). CDR3 DNA: TGTGCCTCCCGGGGGGGAGTGACCTACGAGCAGTACTTC. Residues: CASRGGVTYEQYF.

The gene calls are TRBV11-2 and TRBJ2-3; TRBD2 matches 10 bases. The CDR3 sequence is 14 residues long. After removal of 7 bases from V and 4 bases from J, the junction contained 5 bases not matched to a gene. Germline CDR1 reads SGHAT; CDR2 reads FQNNGV. CDR3: CASNPTSGADTQYF. CDR3 bases: TGTGCCAGCAATCCCACTAGCGGGGCAGATACGCAGTATTTT.

This clone occurred a few times. The V call is TRBV4-3, the J call TRBJ1-2, with TRBD1 identical over 10 bases. V trimming: 4 bases; J trimming: 8 bases; junction bases outside the gene matches: 13. The CDR3 contains 16 residues. The germline gives CDR1 LGHNA, CDR2 YSLEER. The CDR3 nucleotides read TGCGCCAGCAGCCCTGTGCTGTGGGACAGGGGAAGAGGCTACACCTTC. Protein: CASSPVLWDRGRGYTF.

The V call is TRBV10-1, the J call TRBJ2-6; the D gene is possibly TRBD1 (5 bases). The CDR3 extends over 14 amino acids. V lost 4 bases and J lost 4, with 8 bases in between. Looked up from germline, CDR1 is WNHNN and CDR2 is SYGVQD (reference sequence). In nucleotides, the CDR3 is TGCGCCAGCAGTGCAGGGTCAGGGGCCAACGTCCTGACTTTC. It specifies CASSAGSGANVLTF.

This clone was seen only once. As DNA, the CDR3 is TGCAGTGCTAGTGGTGGGACACAAGAGACCCAGTACTTC. This translates into CSASGGTQETQYF. The chain combines TRBV20-1 with TRBJ2-5, with D possibly matching TRBD1 (6 bases). Germline CDR1 DFQATT, CDR2 SNEGSKA (reference sequence). V was pared by 3 bases and J by 2 bases, with 10 bases between. The CDR3 has 13 amino acids.

The chain carries TRBV4-2 and TRBJ1-4; D ambiguous. Trimming took off 5 bases at V and 0 bases at J, with 10 bases between the two ends. The CDR3 spans 15 residues. Germline V gene data show CDR1 as LGHNA and CDR2 as YNFKEQ. CDR3 coding DNA: TGTGCCAGCAGCGAGCAGGTTGCAACTAATGAAAAACTGTTTTTT. It codes for CASSEQVATNEKLFF.

Only one count was recorded for this clone. The rearrangement links TRBV11-2 to TRBJ1-2; 9 positions agree with TRBD1. The trim removed 5 bases at V and 6 bases at J, leaving 1 base unmatched. Germline lookup yields CDR1 SGHAT and CDR2 FQNNGV. The CDR3 has 12 residues. Here the CDR3 reads CASSRTGDGYTF. In DNA form, the CDR3 reads TGTGCCAGCAGCCGGACAGGGGATGGCTACACCTTC.

CDR3 sequence reads: CASSPKVPGSYNSPLHF. The CDR3 region has the DNA TGTGCCAGCTCACCAAAGGTTCCAGGGTCCTATAATTCACCCCTCCACTTT. The chain couples TRBV18 to TRBJ1-6, with a weak D call TRBD1 (5 bases). V lost 2 bases to trimming and J lost 1 base, with 12 bases between them. CDR3 length equals 17 residues. In germline, CDR1 is KGHSH, CDR2 LQKENI.

This clone was counted once. V is TRBV28 and J is TRBJ1-6, with D maybe TRBD1 (6 bases). The CDR3 is made up of 14 amino acids. Germline V gene lookup returns CDR1 MDHEN and CDR2 SYDVKM. With 9 bases removed from V and 13 bases from J, the gap between germline ends came to 22 bases. DNA for the CDR3: TGTGCCAGGTCATCGGACAGTGAGCAGTTCCCCCTCCACTTT. Protein product: CARSSDSEQFPLHF.

The V and J genes are TRBV6-5 and TRBJ2-3, with 9 bases matching TRBD2. Trimming at V came to 6 bases and at J to 2 bases, leaving 6 bases not matched to a gene. Per germline, CDR1 MNHEY and CDR2 SVGAGI. CDR3 length equals 15 residues. The CDR3 coding sequence is TGTGCCAGCAGAAAACCTAGCGGGGCCACAGATACGCAGTATTTT. It is translated as CASRKPSGATDTQYF.

The V gene is TRBV4-3, the J gene TRBJ1-2; 9 bases map to TRBD1. Germline loops: CDR1 LGHNA, CDR2 YSLEER. V gave up 0 bases and J gave up 4 bases; unmatched junction bases: 6. The CDR3 has 16 residues. CDR3 in amino acids: CASSQERGDRAYGYTF. The CDR3 nucleotides are TGCGCCAGCAGCCAAGAACGTGGGGACAGGGCCTATGGCTACACCTTC.

The J gene is TRBJ1-6, the V gene TRBV12-5, with 7 bases aligning to TRBD1. The CDR3 runs 22 residues. The V gene end was trimmed by 0 bases and the J gene end by 0 bases; junction bases not matched to a gene: 17. Looked up from germline, CDR1 is LGHNT and CDR2 is FRNRAP. The CDR3 sequence: CASGLVVRGPGPPSSYNSPLHF. CDR3 bases: TGTGCTAGTGGTTTGGTAGTGAGGGGGCCAGGACCTCCGAGCTCCTATAATTCACCCCTCCACTTT.